These 24 T cell receptor beta chains came from one sample sequenced in a study of T cell repertoires in ileal Crohn's disease. Method: immunoSEQ multiplex PCR; TCRdb's copy keeps in-frame clones and lacks some. This table holds roughly 5,000 clones, 80% to 85% found once. Sequencing was done on a sample of ileal tissue. These receptors were taken from an adult with Crohn's disease.

The J gene is TRBJ1-4, the V gene TRBV9; D is uncertain. Germline assignment: CDR1 SGDLS and CDR2 YYNGEE. The CDR3 is made up of 14 amino acids. V lost 0 bases, J lost 4 bases, and 7 bases lay in between. DNA of the CDR3: TGTGCCAGCAGCGTAGGGGCCGTTAATGAAAAACTGTTTTTT. Its translation is CASSVGAVNEKLFF.

V is TRBV19 and J is TRBJ1-5; D unresolved. The CDR3 totals 12 residues. Germline V gene sequence: CDR1 LNHDA, CDR2 SQIVND (reference sequence). Trimming removed 4 bases at V and 7 bases at J, with 8 bases between. The CDR3 DNA reads TGTGCCAGTAGTAGGAGGGAACAGCCCCAGCATTTT. Translation gives CASSRREQPQHF.

A few counts support this clone. V usage is TRBV11-2 and J usage is TRBJ2-7; 10 bases match TRBD2. Trimming cost V 3 bases and J 3 bases; bases outside gene matches: 5. The CDR3 is 15 amino acids. CDR1 is SGHAT and CDR2 is FQNNGV in the germline V gene. The CDR3 reads CASSFGLADDYEQYF. In nucleotides, the CDR3 is TGTGCCAGCAGCTTTGGACTAGCGGATGACTACGAGCAGTACTTC.

This chain links TRBV6-5 with TRBJ2-7, with 12 bases aligning to TRBD1. The CDR3 loop spans 15 amino acids. V shed 5 bases and J 7 bases; nucleotides not matched to a gene: 9. Germline V gene data show CDR1 as MNHEY and CDR2 as SVGAGI. The CDR3, as DNA: TGTGCCAGCAGTCCCCCGGGACAGGGGGCTCGGGAGCAGTACTTC. Protein: CASSPPGQGAREQYF.

This clone has a single count. V gene TRBV4-1 combines with J gene TRBJ2-1, with 12 bases lining up with TRBD2. CDR1 MGHRA and CDR2 YSYEKL come from the germline V gene. V was pared by 4 bases and J by 2 bases, with 6 bases of the junction left unmatched. CDR3 size: 17 residues. CDR3 residues: CASSRSTSGGPYNEQFF. The CDR3 bases are TGCGCCAGCAGCCGATCGACTAGCGGGGGCCCCTACAATGAGCAGTTCTTC.

This chain connects TRBV7-9 to TRBJ2-3, with 11 nucleotides matching TRBD2. J gave up 0 bases and V 5 bases, and 4 bases lay outside the gene matches. Germline-derived CDR1 and CDR2 are SEHNR and FQNEAQ (reference sequence). The CDR3 has 16 amino acids. CDR3: CASSIPSGGSTDTQYF. The CDR3 DNA follows: TGTGCCAGCAGCATCCCTAGCGGGGGGAGCACAGATACGCAGTATTTT.

V is TRBV6-1 and J is TRBJ2-3; tentative D call: TRBD2 (6 bases). V lost 7 bases, J lost 1 base, and 12 bases lay in between. This CDR3 spans 14 amino acids. Germline V lookup: CDR1 MNHNS, CDR2 SASEGT. The CDR3 sequence is CASNRPGGTDTQYF. The CDR3 bases are TGTGCCAGCAACCGGCCGGGAGGCACAGATACGCAGTATTTT.

This sequence joins TRBV7-3 and TRBJ2-7; 16 nucleotides agree with TRBD2. CDR1 SGHTA and CDR2 FQGTGA come from the germline V gene. The CDR3 is made up of 16 amino acids. Unmatched junction bases numbered 2, after V lost 0 bases and J lost 6 bases. The CDR3 DNA follows: TGTGCCAGCAGCTTAACGGGACTAGCGGGGGGGCCCGAGCAGTACTTC. Amino acid sequence: CASSLTGLAGGPEQYF.

DNA for the CDR3: TGTGCCAGTAGTAGCCGGACAGGGTTTAACTATGGCTACACCTTC. Translated: CASSSRTGFNYGYTF. The chain links TRBV19 to TRBJ1-2; 8 nucleotides align to TRBD1. The CDR3 has 15 amino acids. V gave up 4 bases and J gave up 1 base; unmatched junction bases: 5. The germline V gene encodes CDR1 LNHDA and CDR2 SQIVND (reference sequence).

The chain links TRBV30 to TRBJ2-7; 15 bases map to TRBD2. This CDR3 comprises 12 residues. The ends lost 5 bases at V and 12 bases at J; junction bases unmatched: 5. Germline CDR1 reads GTSNPN; CDR2 reads SVGIG (reference sequence). The CDR3 region is CAWGLAGGPRYF. The CDR3 nucleotides read TGTGCCTGGGGACTAGCGGGGGGGCCACGGTACTTC.

V gene TRBV12-5 combines with J gene TRBJ1-5; the match to TRBD1 covers 7 bases. V trimming: 5 bases; J trimming: 3 bases; junction bases outside the gene matches: 13. This CDR3 is 17 amino acids long. CDR1 is LGHNT and CDR2 is FRNRAP in the germline V gene. Written as DNA, the CDR3 is TGTGCTAGTGGTGCTGGGACAGAGATATTTAACAATCAGCCCCAGCATTTT. It codes for CASGAGTEIFNNQPQHF.

This clone was counted a few times. J is TRBJ1-2 and V is TRBV5-6; TRBD1 aligns across 8 bases. The CDR3 has 15 amino acids. Germline V gene sequence: CDR1 SGHDT, CDR2 YYEEEE. V lost 5 bases, J lost 7 bases, and 13 bases stayed unmatched. The CDR3 region has the DNA TGTGCCAGCAGTATATGGGGACAGGCCCGAGGTGGCTACACCTTC. Translating it yields CASSIWGQARGGYTF.

The genes are TRBV6-5 and TRBJ1-1; 7 nucleotides align to TRBD1. The junction had 6 bases not matched to a gene; V was cut back by 7 bases and J by 1 base. This CDR3 has 14 residues. Germline V gene sequence: CDR1 MNHEY, CDR2 SVGAGI. CDR3 DNA: TGTGCCAGCACCCTAGGACAGGCGAACACTGAAGCTTTCTTT. Residues: CASTLGQANTEAFF.

This clone showed up just a few times. The CDR3 region is CVRSLVSTGRRIIYGYTF. CDR3 DNA: TGTGTCAGAAGCTTAGTGTCGACAGGTCGCCGGATAATCTATGGCTACACCTTC. This rearrangement joins TRBV7-5 to TRBJ1-2; TRBD1, the table's D call, was not compared with the DNA. TRBV7-5 is termed a pseudogene. The CDR3 length is 18 residues.

The rearrangement joins TRBV2 to TRBJ2-7; 7 bases are a match to TRBD2. The CDR3 loop spans 15 amino acids. The junction had 5 bases not matched to a gene; V was cut back by 1 base and J by 2 bases. Germline V gene lookup returns CDR1 SNHLY and CDR2 FYNNEI. The CDR3 spells CASSEGWSGAYEQYF. The CDR3 bases are TGTGCCAGCAGTGAAGGGTGGAGCGGGGCCTACGAGCAGTACTTC.

There are a few counts of this clone. The CDR3 region is CASVQGSSTNEKLFF. In DNA form, the CDR3 reads TGTGCCTCGGTACAGGGCTCTTCAACTAATGAAAAACTGTTTTTT. This chain joins TRBV5-8 and TRBJ1-4, with D possibly matching TRBD1 (6 bases). This CDR3 is 15 amino acids long. Per germline, CDR1 SGHTS and CDR2 YDEGEE. Between the trimmed V and J ends, which lost 10 bases and 0 bases, there was a span of 16 bases.

The V gene is TRBV30, the J gene TRBJ2-2; perhaps TRBD1 as D (6 bases). Germline CDR1 reads GTSNPN; CDR2 reads SVGIG (reference sequence). V was shortened by 8 bases and J by 3 bases, with 19 bases between the two germline ends. This CDR3 contains 15 residues. In nucleotides, the CDR3 is TGTGCCCTTACGGGACACCGGGCCGACACCGGGGAGCTGTTTTTT. This sequence encodes CALTGHRADTGELFF.

This clone showed up just once. The rearrangement uses TRBV10-3 and TRBJ1-2, with TRBD1 matching 7 bases. Germline CDR1 ENHRY, CDR2 SYGVKD. The J segment lost 9 bases and the V segment lost 6 bases, leaving 7 bases of the junction unmatched. The CDR3 sequence is 12 residues long. In DNA form, the CDR3 reads TGTGCCATCAGCGAAGACAGGGAAAGCTACACCTTC. Protein: CAISEDRESYTF.

This chain joins TRBV7-6 and TRBJ2-5; maybe TRBD2 (5 bases). Germline V gene sequence: CDR1 SGHVS, CDR2 FNYEAQ. CDR3 size: 16 residues. V lost 6 bases, J lost 0 bases, and 17 bases lay in between. The CDR3, as DNA: TGTGCCAGCAGTTTGGGTGCACTAGGGTACCAAGAGACCCAGTACTTC. Translating it yields CASSLGALGYQETQYF.

This chain joins TRBV2 and TRBJ2-1; 14 nucleotides align to TRBD2. V was pared by 6 bases and J by 6 bases, with 7 bases of the junction left unmatched. The CDR3 covers 16 residues. The germline V gene has CDR1 SNHLY and CDR2 FYNNEI. Here the CDR3 reads CASSLLGLAGGNEQFF. Here the CDR3 DNA reads TGTGCCAGCAGCCTCCTAGGACTAGCGGGGGGCAATGAGCAGTTCTTC. The complete variable domain, with remaining parts taken from reference TRBV2 and TRBJ2-1, reads EPEVTQTPSHQVTQMGQEVILRCVPISNHLYFYWYRQILGQKVEFLVSFYNNEISEKSEIFDDQFSVERPDGSNFTLKIRSTKLEDSAMYFCASSLLGLAGGNEQFFGPGTRLTVL.

The chain combines TRBV4-2 with TRBJ1-1; D might be TRBD1 (5 bases). Per the germline V gene, CDR1 is LGHNA and CDR2 is YNFKEQ. This CDR3 spans 16 amino acids. V lost 0 bases and J lost 3, with 14 bases in between. CDR3 in DNA: TGTGCCAGCAGCCAAGACCCCCAGCAGGGATACACTGAAGCTTTCTTT. It yields the protein CASSQDPQQGYTEAFF.

This clone was observed a few times. The chain uses TRBV11-2 and TRBJ1-2; D is unresolved. Between the trimmed V and J ends, which lost 5 bases and 0 bases, there was a span of 7 bases. Germline V gives CDR1 SGHAT, CDR2 FQNNGV. The CDR3 contains 13 residues. The CDR3 is CASSLTTNYGYTF. The DNA for the CDR3 is TGTGCCAGCAGCCTAACTACTAACTATGGCTACACCTTC.

The chain links TRBV5-4 to TRBJ2-7, with D possibly being TRBD2 (7 bases). The CDR3 is 16 residues long. Germline loops: CDR1 SGHNT, CDR2 YYREEE (reference sequence). V was pared by 2 bases and J by 6 bases, with 21 bases between. CDR3 sequence reads: CASSLREAGARREQYF. In DNA, the CDR3 is TGTGCCAGCAGCTTAAGGGAGGCGGGGGCCAGACGCGAGCAGTACTTC.

This chain links TRBV5-4 with TRBJ2-7; D perhaps matches TRBD2 (6 bases). V dropped 2 bases and J dropped 4 bases, with 13 bases sitting between them. The CDR3 extends over 14 amino acids. Germline CDR1 and CDR2: SGHNT and YYREEE (reference sequence). This CDR3 is CASSFSGRPYEQYF. The DNA for the CDR3 is TGTGCCAGCAGCTTTTCCGGGAGACCGTACGAGCAGTACTTC.